This T cell receptor (beta chain) was identified in a study of T-cell reconstitution after alpha-beta-depleted transplantation in children. Unique molecular identifiers tagged the TCRbeta library. MiXCR, applied by TCRdb to the PCR reads, yields one record per CDR3 protein. The profile shows nearly 400,000 distinct CDR3 sequences, 20% of them singletons. Sequencing used PBMCs from the stem cell graft donor, obtained from the stem cell graft. This sequence originates from a human donor who donated a stem cell graft to a child with acute myeloid leukemia.

The CDR3 spells CASSADRWGHEQFF. The CDR3 DNA follows: TGTGCCAGCAGTGCCGACAGGTGGGGCCATGAGCAGTTCTTC. The V gene is TRBV2, the J gene TRBJ2-1; perhaps TRBD1 as D (6 bases). CDR3 length: 14 amino acids. Germline CDR1 and CDR2: SNHLY and FYNNEI. Trimming took 4 bases from V and 8 from J, leaving 15 bases between them.